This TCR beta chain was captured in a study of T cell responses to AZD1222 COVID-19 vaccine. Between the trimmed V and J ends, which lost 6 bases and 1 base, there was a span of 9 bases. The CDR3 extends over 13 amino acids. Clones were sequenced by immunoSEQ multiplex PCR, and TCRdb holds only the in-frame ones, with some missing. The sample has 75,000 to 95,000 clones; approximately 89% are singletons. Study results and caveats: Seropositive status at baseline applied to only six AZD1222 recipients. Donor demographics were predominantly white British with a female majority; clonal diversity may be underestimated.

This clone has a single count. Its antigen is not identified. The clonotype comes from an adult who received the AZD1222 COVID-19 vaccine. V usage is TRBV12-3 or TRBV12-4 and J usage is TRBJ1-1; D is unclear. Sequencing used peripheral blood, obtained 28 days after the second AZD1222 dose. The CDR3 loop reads CASSYAPNTEAFF. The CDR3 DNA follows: TGTGCCAGCAGCTATGCCCCGAACACTGAAGCTTTCTTT.